Listed here is a single T cell receptor (beta chain). This sample was taken from a study of technical replicates of blood from a handful of donors. Sequencing was performed with immunoSEQ multiplex PCR; in TCRdb, only in-frame clones are kept and a portion is missing. The sample has some 60,000 clones, around nine tenths seen once. The sequence came from a human donor in good health. Some clones in this sample may be carry-over from other donors' samples. The sequenced sample consisted of PBMCs.

In DNA, the CDR3 is TGTGCCAGCAATACTGGGACAGGGGAATGGAATGAGCAGTTCTTC. As protein: CASNTGTGEWNEQFF. The chain uses TRBV6-5 and TRBJ2-1; 10 nucleotides align to TRBD1. Germline V gives CDR1 MNHEY, CDR2 SVGAGI. This CDR3 spans 15 amino acids. The V segment lost 7 bases and the J segment 7 bases; nucleotides outside the gene matches: 10.